Sequencing of this TCR beta chain was carried out in a study of T cells in Graves' hyperthyroidism and ophthalmopathy (dated by TCRdb to 2018 to 2020). Regarding the research as a whole: Peripheral blood samples were taken at initial diagnosis, before any treatment was given. To identify TCR V-J signatures that set the groups apart, the researchers used a discovery cohort of 95 to 100 patients, made up of some 41 with Graves' ophthalmopathy and 55 to 65 with stable Graves' hyperthyroidism. Prospective prediction of ophthalmopathy was tested in an independent validation cohort consisting of 18 hyperthyroidism patients and around 16 patients who later progressed to ophthalmopathy. For training and testing, the roughly 97 patients in the discovery cohort were randomly divided in a 7:3 ratio. In addition, the study compared T-cell repertoires in thyroid tissue and in blood from several Graves' hyperthyroidism patients. After sampling, hyperthyroidism patients received methimazole starting at 30 mg daily, and ophthalmopathy patients received high-dose intravenous methylprednisolone. The paper describes TCR Vbeta CDR3 sequencing of some 130 peripheral blood samples, made up of some 42 ophthalmopathy patients, approximately 76 hyperthyroidism patients and 17 progressor patients. Broader findings and caveats from the paper: Ophthalmopathy was separated from stable hyperthyroidism by a 13 V-J signature model, with over 85% sensitivity and roughly 81% specificity obtained in cross-validation and 80%/75% obtained in testing. In validation, progression to ophthalmopathy was predicted by the model with 55% to 71% sensitivity and 72% to 85% specificity, a median of around 6.5 months before onset. Blood samples also contained most of the expanded thyroid clonotypes (frequency above 0.001), which suggests that blood repertoires may reflect thyroid immune responses. Sample size was not statistically predetermined, and investigators were not blinded to group allocation.

This clonotype came up many times. Its antigen is still unknown. Per-nucleotide qualities are absent, and no much larger clonotype sits a single base away. Stable Graves' hyperthyroidism was defined as the absence of progression to ophthalmopathy over 18 months of follow-up. Hyperthyroidism patients were aged 18 to 65 years and newly diagnosed, with disease duration of less than 2 months. Patients with uncontrolled infections, other autoimmune diseases, pregnancy or lactation were excluded. Diagnoses were established on the basis of clinical symptoms, serum thyroxine and TRAb, thyroid ultrasound, and orbital computed tomography. PBMCs were isolated from about 9.1 ml of fresh peripheral blood by Ficoll-Paque density gradient centrifugation. Trizol reagent was used to extract total RNA, and RNA quality was then checked on an Agilent 2100 Bioanalyzer. The TCR beta CDR3 regions were amplified from RNA transcripts. The TCR CDR3 was subjected to a first round of RT-PCR using the HTBI primer set and the Qiagen OneStep RT-PCR kit. A second multiplex PCR round built the libraries, followed by size selection and purification. Paired-end sequencing of the libraries was performed with 100 bp reads on an Illumina HiSeq2000. In the paper's pipeline: SOAPnuke was used to process the raw data, removing reads that contained adapters or uncalled bases, had a mean Phred below 15, or lacked an exact match to the constant primer or identifier. High-quality paired reads were merged with COPE v1.2.5, and unique nucleotide sequences were defined as clonotypes. MiTCR v1.1 was used to align the clonotypes against IMGT TRBV, TRBD and TRBJ reference segments. The analysis included only V-J combinations with a frequency above 0.0001, which together covered roughly 99% of the repertoires. A TCS score was defined as the ratio between F50 (clonal expansion) and ExV (chaos), using BLOSUM62-based TCRdist between CDR3 peptides within each V-J. Welch's t-statistics and random forest reduced roughly 530 V-J features to 13, which were used in a naive Bayes classifier (R e1071). TCRdb reworked the public reads: Q25 trimming with fastp, MiXCR clone assembly, productive beta chains retained. CDR3 protein duplicates are merged, each entry listing the most common genes and DNA. TCRdb's processing, not the authors', yielded these V and J calls. Counted in this sample were 350,000 or so distinct CDR3 sequences; 15% to 20% of them appeared once. The ten biggest clones cover around 54% of the sample.

Reading from cysteine to phenylalanine, the CDR3 counts 12 amino acids. Only CDR3 DNA is held: 36 bases, read in frame from base 1. Deletion took 6 bases off V and 5 bases off J, with a span of 11 bases between the germline ends. The germline V gene (reference sequence) provides CDR1 MNHEY and CDR2 SMNVEV. The chain joins TRBV27 to TRBJ2-7, with the D gene call left open. The TCR comes from a woman between 50 and 59 years old with Graves' hyperthyroidism. The sequenced material came from blood. CDR3 loop: CASRAEVDEQYF. The bases are TGTGCCAGCAGGGCCGAGGTAGACGAGCAGTACTTC.